Given below is one TCR beta chain in context. Its antigen is undetermined. V lost 3 bases and J 5 bases, leaving 14 bases between the germline ends. Germline V gives CDR1 LNHDA, CDR2 SQIVND (reference sequence). This CDR3 has 15 residues. This sample stems from a study of molecular identifiers for immune sequencing clone quantification. At the level of the study: Replicates partitioned RNA from around 18,000 or 91,000 naive CD8 cells into five parts, sequencing four. Study conclusions and caveats: Reports indicate spiked Jurkat TCR RNA from one cell could be found among roughly 950,000 naive cells.

TCRdb itself ran the PCR reads through MiXCR, one entry per CDR3 protein. The sample contains approximately 630,000 distinct CDR3 sequences, about 25% of which appear only once. The TCR originated in a human donor in good health. Some libraries in this study had Jurkat cell RNA spiked in. The V gene is TRBV19, the J gene TRBJ2-1; D may be TRBD1 (5 bases). The sample taken for sequencing was naive CD8+ T cells from blood, with Jurkat cell RNA spiked in. Noted subset: FACS-sorted CD8+CD4-CCR7+CD45RA+ naive T cells. This CDR3 is CASSIGQGLNNEQFF. CDR3 nucleotide sequence: TGTGCCAGTAGTATTGGTCAGGGTTTGAACAATGAGCAGTTCTTC.